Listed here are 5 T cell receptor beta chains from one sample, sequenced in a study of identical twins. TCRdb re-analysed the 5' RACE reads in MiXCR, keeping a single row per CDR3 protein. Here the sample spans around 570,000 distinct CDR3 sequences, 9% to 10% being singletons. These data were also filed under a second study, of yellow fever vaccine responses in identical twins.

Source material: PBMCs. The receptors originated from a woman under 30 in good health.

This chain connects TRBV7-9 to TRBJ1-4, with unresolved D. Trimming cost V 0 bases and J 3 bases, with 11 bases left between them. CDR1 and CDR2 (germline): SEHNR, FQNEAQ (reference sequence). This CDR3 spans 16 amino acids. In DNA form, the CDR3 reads TGTGCCAGCAGCTTAGCTCTAGCGGCGTCTAATGAAAAACTGTTTTTT. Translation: CASSLALAASNEKLFF.

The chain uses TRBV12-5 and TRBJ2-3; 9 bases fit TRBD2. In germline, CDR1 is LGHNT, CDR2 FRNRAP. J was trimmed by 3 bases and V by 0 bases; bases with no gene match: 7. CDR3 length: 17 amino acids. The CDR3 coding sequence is TGTGCTAGTGGTTTGGTAATGGCGGGGGGGCCTACAGATACGCAGTATTTT. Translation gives CASGLVMAGGPTDTQYF.

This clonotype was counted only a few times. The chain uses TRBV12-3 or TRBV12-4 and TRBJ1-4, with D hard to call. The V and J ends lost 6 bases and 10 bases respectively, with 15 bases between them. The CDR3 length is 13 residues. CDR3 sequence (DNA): TGTGCCAGCAGCCCCGGTGAGGGTGGAAAACTGTTTTTT. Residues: CASSPGEGGKLFF.

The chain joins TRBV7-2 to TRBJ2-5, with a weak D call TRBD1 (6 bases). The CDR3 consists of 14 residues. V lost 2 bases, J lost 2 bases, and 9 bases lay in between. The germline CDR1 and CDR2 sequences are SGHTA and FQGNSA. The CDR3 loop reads CASSLRQAQETQYF. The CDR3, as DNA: TGTGCCAGCAGCTTACGACAGGCACAAGAGACCCAGTACTTC.

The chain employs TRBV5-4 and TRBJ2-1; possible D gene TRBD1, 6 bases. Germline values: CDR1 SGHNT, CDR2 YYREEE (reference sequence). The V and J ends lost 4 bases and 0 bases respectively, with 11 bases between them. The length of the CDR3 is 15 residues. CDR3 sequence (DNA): TGTGCCAGCAGCCCAGGGGCAACCTCCTACAATGAGCAGTTCTTC. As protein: CASSPGATSYNEQFF.